Below, 3 T cell receptor beta chains from the same sample are listed, as sequenced in a study of blood T cells in healthy people across ages. Sample-barcoded 5' priming and a J-beta primer mix drove a second PCR of 7 to 11 cycles. TCRdb used MiXCR to reprocess the 5' RACE reads, holding one entry per CDR3 protein. This repertoire shows hundreds of thousands of distinct CDR3 sequences, 35% to 50% found once; its top ten account for around 32%. Sequenced sample: blood. The receptors were sampled from a man older than 75 in good health.

The chain is built from TRBV6-2 or TRBV6-3 and TRBJ2-5; TRBD1 is a possible D gene (6 bases). Germline CDR1 and CDR2: MNHEY and SVGEGT. Between the trimmed V and J ends, which lost 2 bases and 9 bases, there was a span of 16 bases. There are 14 residues in the CDR3. This CDR3 is CASSYDRPLEAQYF. The CDR3 DNA follows: TGTGCCAGCAGTTACGACAGGCCTCTGGAGGCCCAGTACTTC.

The chain couples TRBV29-1 to TRBJ2-5; a possible D gene is TRBD2 (6 bases). The CDR3 sequence is 13 residues long. CDR1 SQVTM and CDR2 ANQGSEA come from the germline V gene. Trimming removed 4 bases from V and 7 bases from J, with 16 bases in between. The CDR3 loop reads CSVGREEFGTQYF. CDR3 bases: TGCAGCGTTGGGAGGGAAGAGTTTGGGACCCAGTACTTC.

This clonotype was recorded at least ten times. The junction departs from the called germline gene at one end, perhaps through a read error. This chain connects TRBV6-1 to TRBJ2-3, with 7 bases aligning to TRBD2. CDR1 MNHNS and CDR2 SASEGT come from the germline V gene. The CDR3 has 14 amino acids. The CDR3 DNA sequence: TGCGCCAGCAGTGGCCTAGCGGGCACAGATACGCAGTATTTT. Protein product: CASSGLAGTDTQYF.